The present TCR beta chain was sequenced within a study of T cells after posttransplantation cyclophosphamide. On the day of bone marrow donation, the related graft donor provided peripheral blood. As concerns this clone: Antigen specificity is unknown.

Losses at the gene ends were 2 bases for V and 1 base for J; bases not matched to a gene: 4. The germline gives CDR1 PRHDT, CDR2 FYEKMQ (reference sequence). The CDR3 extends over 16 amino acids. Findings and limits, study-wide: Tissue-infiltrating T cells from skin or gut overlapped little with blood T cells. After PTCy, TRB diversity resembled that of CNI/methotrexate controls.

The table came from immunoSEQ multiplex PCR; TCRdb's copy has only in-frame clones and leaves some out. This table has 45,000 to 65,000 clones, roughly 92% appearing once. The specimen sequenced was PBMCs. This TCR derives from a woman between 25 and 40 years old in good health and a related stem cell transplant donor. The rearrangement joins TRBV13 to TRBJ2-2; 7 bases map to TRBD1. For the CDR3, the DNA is TGTGCCAGCAGCTTAACCGACAGGGTGAACACCGGGGAGCTGTTTTTT. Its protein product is CASSLTDRVNTGELFF.